Presented here are 19 T cell receptor beta chains from one specimen sequenced in a study of T cell repertoires in cytomegalovirus infection. Their target antigens are unknown. TCRdb ran MiXCR on the reads and lists one entry per CDR3 protein. The sample shows about 68,000 distinct CDR3 sequences, 20% to 25% of them seen only once. The sample taken for sequencing was PBMCs, sequenced either directly or after in vitro stimulation (not recorded which). These receptors were collected from a human donor in good health (CMV status not recorded). Some clones in this sample may be carry-over from other donors' samples.

CDR3 loop: CASSSMSGTEAFF. The CDR3 DNA sequence: TGTGCCAGCAGCTCCATGAGTGGGACTGAAGCTTTCTTT. The chain joins TRBV7-6 to TRBJ1-1; D is uncertain. Germline assignment: CDR1 SGHVS and CDR2 FNYEAQ. Trimming stripped 4 bases from V and 5 bases from J, with 11 bases between. The CDR3 is 13 amino acids. Full variable domain (missing parts from reference TRBV7-6 and TRBJ1-1): GAGVSQSPRYKVTKRGQDVALRCDPISGHVSLYWYRQALGQGPEFLTYFNYEAQQDKSGLPNDRFSAERPEGSISTLTIQRTEQRDSAMYRCASSSMSGTEAFFGQGTRLTVV.

This clonotype was seen repeatedly, ten times or more. The rearrangement links TRBV29-1 to TRBJ2-1, with D unresolved. CDR3 length: 11 amino acids. V was trimmed by 2 bases and J by 6 bases, leaving 5 bases between them. The germline gives CDR1 SQVTM, CDR2 ANQGSEA. The CDR3 sequence: CSVEQFNEQFF. CDR3 in DNA: TGCAGCGTTGAACAGTTCAATGAGCAGTTCTTC.

Comment on this clonotype: Just one base apart from a much larger clone, this may be a read error. The chain joins TRBV7-2 to TRBJ2-7; D gene ambiguous. CDR1 is SGHTA and CDR2 is FQGNSA in the germline V gene. This CDR3 spans 12 amino acids. CDR3 nucleotides: TGTGCCAGCGGCTTAGGCCCCTACGAGCAGTACTTC. Its protein product is CASGLGPYEQYF.

This clonotype was counted between two and nine times. CDR3 loop: CASSLRASGTVTDTQYF. The CDR3 coding sequence is TGTGCCAGCAGCTTACGGGCTAGCGGGACCGTCACAGATACGCAGTATTTT. The gene calls are TRBV7-6 and TRBJ2-3, with 9 bases matching TRBD2. The CDR3 has 17 amino acids. After removal of 2 bases from V and 2 bases from J, the junction contained 8 bases not matched to a gene. The V gene's germline CDR1 is SGHVS and CDR2 FNYEAQ. The entire variable domain, with the rest obtained from reference TRBV7-6 and TRBJ2-3, is as follows: GAGVSQSPRYKVTKRGQDVALRCDPISGHVSLYWYRQALGQGPEFLTYFNYEAQQDKSGLPNDRFSAERPEGSISTLTIQRTEQRDSAMYRCASSLRASGTVTDTQYFGPGTRLTVL.

In this sample, this clonotype turned up a few times. The chain is built from TRBV29-1 and TRBJ1-1; D is unresolved. V lost 5 bases to trimming and J lost 0 bases, with 7 bases between them. CDR3 length equals 12 residues. Germline V gives CDR1 SQVTM, CDR2 ANQGSEA. This CDR3 is CSVNTMNTEAFF. For the CDR3, the DNA is TGCAGCGTTAATACTATGAACACTGAAGCTTTCTTT.

V gene TRBV4-1 combines with J gene TRBJ2-6; D is ambiguous. The CDR3 runs to 16 residues. The V end lost 0 bases, the J end lost 0 bases, and 6 bases lay between the germline ends. Germline CDR1 and CDR2: MGHRA and YSYEKL. This chain's CDR3 is CASSQETHSGANVLTF. As DNA, the CDR3 is TGCGCCAGCAGCCAAGAAACACACTCTGGGGCCAACGTCCTGACTTTC.

The chain joins TRBV7-2 to TRBJ2-3, with no clear D. V dropped 5 bases and J dropped 1 base, with 4 bases sitting between them. This CDR3 is built from 12 residues. Germline V gene sequence: CDR1 SGHTA, CDR2 FQGNSA. The CDR3 spells CASSPGTDTQYF. The DNA for the CDR3 is TGTGCCAGCAGCCCAGGCACAGATACGCAGTATTTT.

The chain links TRBV27 to TRBJ2-7; the match to TRBD2 covers 11 bases. This CDR3 comprises 14 residues. CDR1 is MNHEY, CDR2 SMNVEV, per germline (reference sequence). Unmatched junction bases numbered 10, after V lost 11 bases and J lost 4 bases. CDR3 region: CAGGAGLAVYEQYF. The DNA for the CDR3 is TGTGCCGGGGGCGCGGGACTAGCGGTATACGAGCAGTACTTC.

The V and J genes are TRBV7-4 and TRBJ2-5, with D perhaps being TRBD1 or TRBD2 (6 bases each). From germline, CDR1 is SGHVT and CDR2 SQSDAQ. Trimming pared 8 bases from V and 5 bases from J, leaving 9 bases between. The CDR3 loop spans 11 amino acids. CDR3 nucleotide sequence: TGTGCCAGCGAAGGGGGGGAGACCCAGTACTTC. This codes for CASEGGETQYF. Drawing the rest from reference TRBV7-4 and TRBJ2-5, the complete variable domain is GAGVSQSPRYKVAKRGRDVALRCDSISGHVTLYWYRQTLGQGSEVLTYSQSDAQRDKSGRPSGRFSAERPERSVSTLKIQRTEQGDSAVYLCASEGGETQYFGPGTRLLVL.

The chain combines TRBV7-3 with TRBJ2-5; possible D gene TRBD1, 6 bases. Germline V lookup: CDR1 SGHTA, CDR2 FQGTGA. The ends were cut back, 6 bases at V and 2 bases at J, with 19 bases in the middle. CDR3 length equals 16 residues. The CDR3 sequence is CASSLGPWGQQETQYF. For the CDR3, the DNA is TGTGCCAGCAGTCTTGGGCCTTGGGGACAACAAGAGACCCAGTACTTC.

V and J are TRBV12-3 or TRBV12-4 and TRBJ2-7; D is possibly TRBD1 or TRBD2 (7 bases each). V was clipped by 5 bases and J by 4 bases, with 12 bases between them. This CDR3 region has 13 residues. CDR3 sequence: CASSPGGVYEQYF. CDR3 bases: TGTGCCAGCAGTCCAGGGGGGGTTTACGAGCAGTACTTC.

This clonotype occurred many times. This chain uses TRBV7-2 with TRBJ2-3, with D maybe TRBD2 (5 bases). Germline CDR1 SGHTA, CDR2 FQGNSA. There are 14 residues in the CDR3. The V end was cut by 5 bases, the J end by 0 bases, with 9 bases between. The CDR3 coding sequence is TGTGCCAGCAGCACGGGGTACAGCACAGATACGCAGTATTTT. Translating gives CASSTGYSTDTQYF.

The chain combines TRBV4-3 with TRBJ1-4, with 9 bases aligning to TRBD1. CDR3 size: 15 residues. CDR1 LGHNA and CDR2 YSLEER come from the germline V gene. J gave up 7 bases and V 3 bases, and 6 bases lay outside the gene matches. The CDR3 region is CASSQTGTGSEKLFF. CDR3 sequence (DNA): TGCGCCAGCAGCCAGACAGGGACAGGGTCTGAAAAACTGTTTTTT.

The V call is TRBV15, the J call TRBJ2-3; 15 nucleotides agree with TRBD2. V shed 5 bases, J shed 3 bases, and the junction held 6 bases outside the gene matches. Germline CDR1 and CDR2: LNHNV and YYDKDF (reference sequence). The CDR3 consists of 17 residues. As DNA, the CDR3 is TGTGCCACCAGCCTAATTGGGACTAGCGGGAGGACAGATACGCAGTATTTT. It specifies CATSLIGTSGRTDTQYF.

V gene TRBV5-1 combines with J gene TRBJ1-1; the D gene is possibly TRBD1 (5 bases). This CDR3 region has 15 residues. CDR1 SGHRS and CDR2 YFSETQ come from the germline V gene. Trimming cost V 4 bases and J 2 bases, with 15 bases left between them. CDR3 sequence: CASSRTTGGNTEAFF. CDR3 DNA sequence: TGCGCCAGCAGCCGCACTACAGGTGGCAACACTGAAGCTTTCTTT.

This clonotype was recorded at least ten times. V and J are TRBV7-8 and TRBJ1-2; D might be TRBD1 (5 bases). Germline values: CDR1 SGHVS, CDR2 FQNEAQ. The CDR3 is made up of 14 amino acids. Trimming pared 5 bases from V and 9 bases from J, leaving 19 bases between. CDR3 residues: CASSRRDRRRRYTF. The CDR3, as DNA: TGTGCCAGCAGCCGTCGGGACCGGCGTAGGCGCTACACCTTC.

This clonotype was counted at least ten times. This chain uses TRBV12-3 or TRBV12-4 with TRBJ2-4; D is unresolved. There are 12 residues in the CDR3. Trimming cost V 3 bases and J 7 bases, with 7 bases left between them. The CDR3 loop is CASSFSPNIQYF. CDR3 nucleotide sequence: TGTGCCAGCAGTTTCTCCCCCAACATTCAGTACTTC.

The chain couples TRBV18 to TRBJ1-1; tentative D call: TRBD1 (5 bases). The V gene's germline CDR1 is KGHSH and CDR2 LQKENI. The CDR3 covers 16 residues. The V and J ends lost 0 bases and 0 bases respectively, with 11 bases between them. The CDR3 sequence is CASSPPTTAMNTEAFF. CDR3 coding DNA: TGTGCCAGCTCACCACCTACGACAGCCATGAACACTGAAGCTTTCTTT.

This clonotype was recorded a few times. The rearrangement links TRBV7-8 to TRBJ2-7; the match to TRBD2 covers 12 bases. The CDR3 is 16 residues long. Looked up from germline, CDR1 is SGHVS and CDR2 is FQNEAQ. With V trimmed by 5 bases and J by 2 bases, 7 bases remained unmatched. The CDR3 loop reads CASSPRTSGTPYEQYF. The CDR3 DNA is TGTGCCAGCAGCCCAAGGACTAGCGGGACCCCCTACGAGCAGTACTTC.